One sample yielded the 27 T cell receptor beta chains listed below, sequenced in a study of beta chain features in type 1 diabetes. Findings and caveats of the study: In all four CD4+ subsets, TCRB CDR3 length was significantly, moderately reduced in type 1 diabetes.

These receptors' antigens are unknown. Isolated RNA was reverse transcribed in full, so expressed TCRB transcripts were sequenced. The repertoire was sequenced with immunoSEQ multiplex PCR; TCRdb's copy has only in-frame clones and lacks some. This sample yields 150,000 to 200,000 clones, of which about 8.1% are seen a single time; more than 0.5% belongs to the top ten. The sequenced sample was central memory CD4+ T cells from blood. Receptor source: a woman younger than 30 with type 1 diabetes.

This clone was seen more than once but under ten times. This rearrangement joins TRBV29-1 to TRBJ1-1, with TRBD1 identical over 11 bases. The CDR3 runs to 15 residues. Per the germline V gene, CDR1 is SQVTM and CDR2 is ANQGSEA. Trimming removed 7 bases from V and 3 bases from J; junction bases left unmatched: 10. The CDR3 loop reads CSAGTGGKGYTEAFF. The CDR3 DNA sequence: TGCAGCGCCGGGACAGGGGGAAAGGGGTACACTGAAGCTTTCTTT.

A few counts support this clone. The V gene is TRBV4-3, the J gene TRBJ2-2; 9 bases match TRBD2. Trimming removed 4 bases from V and 2 bases from J; junction bases left unmatched: 5. CDR3 length equals 16 residues. Germline loops: CDR1 LGHNA, CDR2 YSLEER. The CDR3 spells CASSPGGGANTGELFF. CDR3 sequence (DNA): TGCGCCAGCAGCCCGGGCGGGGGGGCAAACACCGGGGAGCTGTTTTTT.

The CDR3 DNA reads TGTGCCAGCCGCACAAGGACTAGCGGAACAGATACGCAGTATTTT. Its protein product is CASRTRTSGTDTQYF. The rearrangement links TRBV11-3 to TRBJ2-3; 10 positions match TRBD2. CDR1 is SGHNT and CDR2 is YENEEA in the germline V gene. The trim removed 8 bases at V and 3 bases at J, leaving 8 bases unmatched. CDR3 length equals 15 residues.

This rearrangement joins TRBV29-1 to TRBJ2-1; 11 positions agree with TRBD2. Looked up from germline, CDR1 is SQVTM and CDR2 is ANQGSEA. The trim removed 5 bases at V and 6 bases at J, leaving 9 bases unmatched. This CDR3 is 15 amino acids long. CDR3 amino acids: CSVRQLAGVLNEQFF. CDR3 coding DNA: TGCAGCGTTCGACAACTAGCGGGAGTCCTCAATGAGCAGTTCTTC.

This clone was seen ten or more times. The chain carries TRBV2 and TRBJ1-5, with 7 bases lining up with TRBD1. Looked up from germline, CDR1 is SNHLY and CDR2 is FYNNEI. V was clipped by 0 bases and J by 3 bases; unmatched bases: 5. The CDR3 length is 16 residues. CDR3 amino acids: CASSEATGMLNQPQHF. The CDR3 DNA is TGTGCCAGCAGTGAAGCGACAGGGATGCTCAATCAGCCCCAGCATTTT. The variable domain in full, with the rest retrieved from reference TRBV2 and TRBJ1-5, is EPEVTQTPSHQVTQMGQEVILRCVPISNHLYFYWYRQILGQKVEFLVSFYNNEISEKSEIFDDQFSVERPDGSNFTLKIRSTKLEDSAMYFCASSEATGMLNQPQHFGDGTRLSIL.

This clone came up a few times. J is TRBJ1-1 and V is TRBV5-1, with 8 bases identical to TRBD1. The length of the CDR3 is 13 residues. V lost 5 bases to trimming and J lost 4 bases; unmatched junction nucleotides: 4. CDR1 and CDR2 from the germline V gene are SGHRS and YFSETQ. This chain's CDR3 is CASRATGGTEAFF. As DNA, the CDR3 is TGCGCCAGCAGGGCAACAGGGGGCACTGAAGCTTTCTTT.

This clone was seen a few times. This chain links TRBV19 with TRBJ2-7, with D perhaps TRBD1 (6 bases). Trimming shortened V by 8 bases and J by 3 bases, and 14 bases separated the two germline ends. CDR1 and CDR2 from the germline V gene are LNHDA and SQIVND (reference sequence). This CDR3 spans 13 amino acids. The chain's CDR3 is CASWDPDSYEQYF. CDR3 bases: TGTGCCAGTTGGGACCCGGACAGCTACGAGCAGTACTTC. Together with reference TRBV19 and TRBJ2-7, the CDR3 gives the full variable domain: DGGITQSPKYLFRKEGQNVTLSCEQNLNHDAMYWYRQDPGQGLRLIYYSQIVNDFQKGDIAEGYSVSREKKESFPLTVTSAQKNPTAFYLCASWDPDSYEQYFGPGTRLTVT.

In this sample, this clone turned up a few times. The J gene is TRBJ1-2, the V gene TRBV18; 7 positions match TRBD1. The length of the CDR3 is 13 residues. V lost 5 bases to trimming and J lost 3 bases; unmatched junction nucleotides: 3. Germline assignment: CDR1 KGHSH and CDR2 LQKENI. CDR3 loop: CASSSGTDYGYTF. The CDR3 nucleotides are TGTGCCAGCTCATCCGGGACAGACTATGGCTACACCTTC.

CDR3 loop: CASSLDGIGGNTEAFF. The CDR3 DNA follows: TGCGCCAGCAGCTTGGATGGCATCGGGGGAAACACTGAAGCTTTCTTT. The rearrangement uses TRBV5-1 and TRBJ1-1; tentatively, D is TRBD1 (5 bases). Germline V CDR1 and CDR2: SGHRS, YFSETQ. Trimming took off 0 bases at V and 2 bases at J, with 14 bases between the two ends. The CDR3 length is 16 residues.

Only a few counts were recorded for this clone. The rearrangement uses TRBV4-3 and TRBJ2-6; the D gene is possibly TRBD1 (6 bases). Germline loops: CDR1 LGHNA, CDR2 YSLEER. Trimming took 4 bases from V and 0 from J, leaving 13 bases between them. There are 17 residues in the CDR3. The CDR3 DNA is TGCGCCAGCAGCCCACGGACAGCATCCTCTGGGGCCAACGTCCTGACTTTC. Its translation is CASSPRTASSGANVLTF.

This clone has just a few counts. The gene calls are TRBV28 and TRBJ2-7; TRBD2 matches 10 bases. V trimming: 6 bases; J trimming: 1 base; junction bases outside the gene matches: 9. The germline CDR1 and CDR2 sequences are MDHEN and SYDVKM. This CDR3 is 16 amino acids long. The DNA of the CDR3 is TGTGCCAGCAGGCCCCCCCTAGCGGGAGTATCCTACGAGCAGTACTTC. It encodes CASRPPLAGVSYEQYF.

In this sample, this clone turned up a few times. This sequence joins TRBV7-2 and TRBJ2-1; 8 bases match TRBD1. Germline CDR1 is SGHTA and CDR2 is FQGNSA. J was trimmed by 0 bases and V by 5 bases; bases with no gene match: 3. The CDR3 is 15 residues long. CDR3: CASSPTGGSYNEQFF. The CDR3 DNA sequence: TGTGCCAGCAGCCCCACAGGGGGCTCCTACAATGAGCAGTTCTTC.

This clone turned up a few times. This chain uses TRBV2 with TRBJ2-1, with TRBD1 matching 9 bases. Germline V gene data show CDR1 as SNHLY and CDR2 as FYNNEI. CDR3 length equals 15 residues. The V gene end was trimmed by 4 bases and the J gene end by 4 bases; junction bases not matched to a gene: 5. The CDR3 DNA is TGTGCCAGCAGTGGGGGGACAGGGACATACAATGAGCAGTTCTTC. It is translated as CASSGGTGTYNEQFF.

The chain combines TRBV6-1 with TRBJ1-5; TRBD1 is a possible D gene (6 bases). Germline loops: CDR1 MNHNS, CDR2 SASEGT. The germline V and J ends were trimmed by 7 bases and 4 bases, with 11 bases remaining between them. There are 13 residues in the CDR3. CDR3 sequence: CASKWTANQPQHF. In DNA form, the CDR3 reads TGTGCCAGCAAGTGGACAGCGAATCAGCCCCAGCATTTT.

This clone came up many times. The chain carries TRBV5-6 and TRBJ2-5; possibly TRBD2 for D (6 bases). Germline values: CDR1 SGHDT, CDR2 YYEEEE. The germline V and J ends were trimmed by 1 base and 4 bases, with 11 bases remaining between them. The CDR3 is 14 amino acids. For the CDR3, the DNA is TGTGCCAGCAGCTTGCGGGGAGGACCAGAGACCCAGTACTTC. Translating gives CASSLRGGPETQYF.

The chain has TRBV30 and TRBJ2-4; no reliable D call. Trimming pared 3 bases from V and 9 bases from J, leaving 18 bases between. There are 14 residues in the CDR3. The germline gives CDR1 GTSNPN, CDR2 SVGIG (reference sequence). Here the CDR3 DNA reads TGTGCCTGGAGCCGGTCGCCCGTAAATCCCATTCAGTACTTC. Protein sequence: CAWSRSPVNPIQYF. Looking up the rest from reference TRBV30 and TRBJ2-4 gives the full variable domain: SQTIHQWPATLVQPVGSPLSLECTVEGTSNPNLYWYRQAAGRGLQLLFYSVGIGQISSEVPQNLSASRPQDRQFILSSKKLLLSDSGFYLCAWSRSPVNPIQYFGAGTRLSVL.

This clone has only a few counts. The rearrangement uses TRBV2 and TRBJ1-2; 7 bases align to TRBD1. Germline values: CDR1 SNHLY, CDR2 FYNNEI. The CDR3 extends over 11 amino acids. The V and J ends lost 8 bases and 7 bases, in that order; junction bases with no gene match: 4. The CDR3 protein is CASETGPGYTF. DNA of the CDR3: TGTGCCAGCGAGACAGGGCCTGGCTACACCTTC. The full variable domain, its missing parts supplied by reference TRBV2 and TRBJ1-2, is EPEVTQTPSHQVTQMGQEVILRCVPISNHLYFYWYRQILGQKVEFLVSFYNNEISEKSEIFDDQFSVERPDGSNFTLKIRSTKLEDSAMYFCASETGPGYTFGSGTRLTVV.

The rearrangement joins TRBV23-1 to TRBJ2-1; possibly TRBD2 for D (5 bases). TRBV23-1 is reported as an ORF; its role is uncertain. Trimming took 6 bases from V and 5 from J, leaving 17 bases between them. The CDR3 is made up of 15 amino acids. CDR3 coding DNA: TGCGCCAGCAGCCCACCGGGGTGGTCGGACAATGAGCAGTTCTTC. This gives the protein CASSPPGWSDNEQFF.

The chain links TRBV15 to TRBJ2-7; the D is unclear. The CDR3 runs to 13 residues. From germline, CDR1 is LNHNV and CDR2 YYDKDF (reference sequence). The V gene lost 4 bases and the J gene lost 3 bases, with 10 bases spanning the gap. The DNA of the CDR3 is TGTGCCACCAGCATCCGGGTTGGCTACGAGCAGTACTTC. Translated: CATSIRVGYEQYF.

This chain connects TRBV7-9 to TRBJ1-2, with unresolved D. The CDR3 consists of 15 residues. The germline gives CDR1 SEHNR, CDR2 FQNEAQ (reference sequence). In DNA form, the CDR3 reads TGTGCGAGAGAGGCAGGCAAGGGAGCTAACTATGGCTACACCTTC. Translated: CAREAGKGANYGYTF.

This clone was seen a few times. V gene TRBV4-2 combines with J gene TRBJ2-6, with 12 bases that match TRBD1. The germline CDR1 and CDR2 sequences are LGHNA and YNFKEQ. V shed 3 bases and J 0 bases; nucleotides not matched to a gene: 0. The length of the CDR3 is 17 residues. The DNA for the CDR3 is TGTGCCAGCAGCCAGGGACAGGGGGCCTCTGGGGCCAACGTCCTGACTTTC. The encoded protein is CASSQGQGASGANVLTF.

This clone was seen a few times. V is TRBV6-5 and J is TRBJ2-5; D remains unclear. V lost 6 bases to trimming and J lost 8 bases, with 7 bases between them. The V gene's germline CDR1 is MNHEY and CDR2 SVGAGI. The CDR3 spans 10 residues. DNA of the CDR3: TGTGCCAGCAGCGGTCCAACCCAGTACTTC. It yields the protein CASSGPTQYF.

This clone has only a few counts. The rearrangement joins TRBV18 to TRBJ2-7; no reliable D call. From germline, CDR1 is KGHSH and CDR2 LQKENI. V was trimmed by 6 bases and J by 4 bases, leaving 16 bases between them. CDR3 length: 14 residues. In DNA form, the CDR3 reads TGTGCCAGCTCGCCAGTCGGTTATGATTACGAGCAGTACTTC. It specifies CASSPVGYDYEQYF.

This clone showed up just a few times. This chain uses TRBV5-1 with TRBJ2-4; 7 bases match TRBD2. The germline V gene has CDR1 SGHRS and CDR2 YFSETQ. This CDR3 has 13 residues. V trimming: 4 bases; J trimming: 4 bases; junction bases outside the gene matches: 2. The CDR3 DNA sequence: TGCGCCAGCAGCCCCGGGGGGAAAAACATTCAGTACTTC. Translated: CASSPGGKNIQYF.

This clone came up a few times. The chain links TRBV5-5 to TRBJ2-7, with 10 bases aligning to TRBD1. The CDR3 sequence is 14 residues long. Germline V lookup: CDR1 SGHKS, CDR2 YYEKEE (reference sequence). V gave up 1 base and J gave up 7 bases; unmatched junction bases: 5. The CDR3 DNA is TGTGCCAGCAGCTTGCGGGACAGGGGCCCGGAGCAGTACTTC. Residues: CASSLRDRGPEQYF.

This clone was seen only a few times. The CDR3 spells CASSPGQLYSYEQYF. In DNA, the CDR3 is TGCGCCAGCAGCCCGGGACAGCTCTACTCCTACGAGCAGTACTTC. This rearrangement joins TRBV5-1 to TRBJ2-7, with 7 bases matching TRBD1. The germline gives CDR1 SGHRS, CDR2 YFSETQ. The CDR3 runs to 15 residues. Unmatched junction bases numbered 7, after V lost 4 bases and J lost 0 bases.

This clone was seen a single time. The chain combines TRBV19 with TRBJ2-1; 7 nucleotides match TRBD2. This CDR3 is built from 16 residues. Losses at the gene ends were 4 bases for V and 2 bases for J; bases not matched to a gene: 8. Germline lookup yields CDR1 LNHDA and CDR2 SQIVND (reference sequence). Here the CDR3 DNA reads TGTGCCAGTAGTACCCGCGGGAGTAGTGCCTACAATGAGCAGTTCTTC. It encodes CASSTRGSSAYNEQFF.